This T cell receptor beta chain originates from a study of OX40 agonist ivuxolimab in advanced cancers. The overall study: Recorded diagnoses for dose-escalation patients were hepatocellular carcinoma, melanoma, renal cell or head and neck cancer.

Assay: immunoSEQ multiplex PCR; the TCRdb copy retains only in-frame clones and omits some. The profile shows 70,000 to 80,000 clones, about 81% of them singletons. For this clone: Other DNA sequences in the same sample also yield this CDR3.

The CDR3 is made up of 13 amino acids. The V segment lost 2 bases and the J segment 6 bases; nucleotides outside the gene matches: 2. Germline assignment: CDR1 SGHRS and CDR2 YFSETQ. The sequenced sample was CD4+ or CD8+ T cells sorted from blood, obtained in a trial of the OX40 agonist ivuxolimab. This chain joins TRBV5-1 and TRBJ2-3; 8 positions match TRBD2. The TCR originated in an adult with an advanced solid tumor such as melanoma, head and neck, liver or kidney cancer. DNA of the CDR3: TGCGCCAGCAGCTTAGCGGGGGCGGATACGCAGTATTTT. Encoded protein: CASSLAGADTQYF.